The 17 T cell receptor beta chains given below trace back to one sample, sequenced in a study of response to subunit inactivated influenza vaccine. TCRdb analysed the RT-PCR reads with MiXCR anew, one entry per CDR3 protein. The sample holds hundreds of thousands of distinct CDR3 sequences, less than 15% seen once. The source was PBMCs from blood, collected around two weeks before vaccination. The receptors come from a man aged 50 to 60 who received an inactivated influenza vaccine.

This clonotype was counted a few times. The chain joins TRBV9 to TRBJ2-3; 11 nucleotides agree with TRBD2. Germline assignment: CDR1 SGDLS and CDR2 YYNGEE. The V gene end was trimmed by 0 bases and the J gene end by 6 bases; junction bases not matched to a gene: 9. CDR3 size: 17 residues. CDR3 nucleotides: TGTGCCAGCAGCGTAGAGGCTAGCGGGAGGAACTCCGATACGCAGTATTTT. Translating gives CASSVEASGRNSDTQYF. Looking up the rest from reference TRBV9 and TRBJ2-3 gives the full variable domain: DSGVTQTPKHLITATGQRVTLRCSPRSGDLSVYWYQQSLDQGLQFLIQYYNGEERAKGNILERFSAQQFPDLHSELNLSSLELGDSALYFCASSVEASGRNSDTQYFGPGTRLTVL.

Here the CDR3 DNA reads TGTGCCAGCAGACACACAGCCTCCTACGAGCAGTACTTC. Its translation: CASRHTASYEQYF. The chain is built from TRBV14 and TRBJ2-7, with D hard to call. V was trimmed by 6 bases and J by 0 bases, leaving 9 bases between them. Germline V gene sequence: CDR1 SGHDN, CDR2 FVKESK. The CDR3 runs 13 residues.

The rearrangement joins TRBV20-1 to TRBJ2-1; possible D gene TRBD2, 6 bases. The germline V and J ends were trimmed by 1 base and 4 bases, with 26 bases remaining between them. Germline CDR1 DFQATT, CDR2 SNEGSKA (reference sequence). The CDR3 has 19 amino acids. This CDR3 is CSARGPTPGLQKEYNEQFF. DNA for the CDR3: TGCAGTGCTAGAGGTCCTACTCCCGGACTACAGAAGGAGTACAATGAGCAGTTCTTC.

This clonotype was detected ten times or more. This rearrangement joins TRBV7-2 to TRBJ2-5, with unresolved D. Per germline, CDR1 SGHTA and CDR2 FQGNSA. V gave up 1 base and J gave up 4 bases, with 16 bases separating them. The CDR3 sequence is 16 residues long. CDR3 loop: CASSLVAHSIIETQYF. In DNA, the CDR3 is TGTGCCAGCAGCTTAGTAGCCCATTCCATCATAGAGACCCAGTACTTC.

The rearrangement joins TRBV9 to TRBJ2-3; the D gene is possibly TRBD2 (5 bases). The ends were cut back, 0 bases at V and 2 bases at J, with 10 bases in the middle. Per germline, CDR1 SGDLS and CDR2 YYNGEE. The CDR3 contains 15 residues. The CDR3 sequence: CASSVADYNTDTQYF. The DNA of the CDR3 is TGTGCCAGCAGCGTAGCTGACTACAACACAGATACGCAGTATTTT.

This clonotype was observed a handful of times. The rearrangement links TRBV12-3 or TRBV12-4 to TRBJ2-7; D ambiguous. The CDR3 consists of 14 residues. Trimming took off 6 bases at V and 0 bases at J, with 12 bases between the two ends. The DNA of the CDR3 is TGTGCCAGCAGGTGGACGGAGAGCTCCTACGAGCAGTACTTC. This sequence encodes CASRWTESSYEQYF.

In its sample, this clonotype was seen many times. The V gene is TRBV9, the J gene TRBJ2-5; D unresolved. This CDR3 is 14 amino acids long. With 0 bases removed from V and 3 bases from J, the gap between germline ends came to 9 bases. CDR1 and CDR2 from the germline V gene are SGDLS and YYNGEE. In DNA form, the CDR3 reads TGTGCCAGCAGCGTAGGTGTCCGGAAAGAGACCCAGTACTTC. Protein: CASSVGVRKETQYF.

This rearrangement joins TRBV6-1 to TRBJ2-1; TRBD2 matches at 14 bases. Germline assignment: CDR1 MNHNS and CDR2 SASEGT. The CDR3 consists of 16 residues. The J segment lost 6 bases and the V segment lost 7 bases, leaving 8 bases of the junction unmatched. This chain's CDR3 is CASTFWTSGGRNEQFF. CDR3 nucleotides: TGTGCCAGCACCTTCTGGACTAGCGGGGGGCGCAATGAGCAGTTCTTC.

This clonotype was seen at least ten times. The chain couples TRBV20-1 to TRBJ2-3; D might be TRBD2 (7 bases). The CDR3 length is 15 residues. Germline CDR1 reads DFQATT; CDR2 reads SNEGSKA (reference sequence). V was pared by 5 bases and J by 1 base, with 16 bases between. The CDR3: CSAPLGGAGTDTQYF. The CDR3 DNA sequence: TGCAGTGCTCCATTGGGGGGGGCCGGCACAGATACGCAGTATTTT.

This clonotype was seen at least ten times. The chain combines TRBV7-2 with TRBJ2-2; D is unclear. The CDR3 spans 14 residues. V dropped 4 bases and J dropped 3 bases, with 9 bases sitting between them. Per the germline V gene, CDR1 is SGHTA and CDR2 is FQGNSA. The CDR3 DNA is TGTGCCAGCAGCTCGTCCCAGGACACCGGGGAGCTGTTTTTT. Its translation: CASSSSQDTGELFF.

The gene calls are TRBV6-2 or TRBV6-3 and TRBJ2-2; 9 nucleotides line up with TRBD1. The ends lost 4 bases at V and 6 bases at J; junction bases unmatched: 3. The CDR3 is made up of 14 amino acids. Germline V gene lookup returns CDR1 MNHEY and CDR2 SVGEGT. CDR3 sequence (DNA): TGTGCCAGCAGTTTCCGACAGGGGGCCGGGGAGCTGTTTTTT. Translating gives CASSFRQGAGELFF.

This clonotype was seen a few times. At one of its ends the junction is not consistent with the germline gene, which may arise from a read error. The chain has TRBV6-5 and TRBJ2-5, with D unresolved. The CDR3 consists of 14 residues. Germline V gene sequence: CDR1 MNHEY, CDR2 SVGAGI. The CDR3 region is CASSHSQLRETQYF. The CDR3 DNA follows: TGTGCCAGCAGTCACTCCCAACTAAGGGAGACCCAGTACTTC.

This clonotype was seen at least ten times. This chain connects TRBV2 to TRBJ2-7; D is ambiguous. There are 13 residues in the CDR3. Germline V lookup: CDR1 SNHLY, CDR2 FYNNEI. The V end lost 4 bases, the J end lost 1 base, and 8 bases lay between the germline ends. The chain's CDR3 is CASSVQVSYEQYF. The CDR3 region has the DNA TGTGCCAGCAGTGTGCAGGTTTCCTACGAGCAGTACTTC.

The V and J genes are TRBV7-2 and TRBJ2-5; TRBD1 matches at 9 bases. The germline V gene encodes CDR1 SGHTA and CDR2 FQGNSA. CDR3 length: 16 amino acids. V dropped 1 base and J dropped 5; count of bases not matched to a gene: 8. DNA of the CDR3: TGTGCCAGCAGCTTAGTCCGTCTACAGGGGGCCGAGACCCAGTACTTC. Translating gives CASSLVRLQGAETQYF.

A few counts support this clonotype. This chain connects TRBV5-6 to TRBJ2-7; TRBD1 is a possible D gene (6 bases). Looked up from germline, CDR1 is SGHDT and CDR2 is YYEEEE. The CDR3 covers 16 residues. With 1 base removed from V and 3 bases from J, the gap between germline ends came to 17 bases. DNA for the CDR3: TGTGCCAGCAGCTTGTTGGCAGGGGCCAATTACTACGAGCAGTACTTC. It translates to CASSLLAGANYYEQYF.

This clonotype was seen a handful of times. V usage is TRBV4-2 and J usage is TRBJ2-3; the match to TRBD2 covers 13 bases. Germline CDR1 reads LGHNA; CDR2 reads YNFKEQ. The CDR3 sequence is 18 residues long. Trimming cost V 3 bases and J 6 bases; bases outside gene matches: 12. The CDR3 region is CASSQKTSGGALVDTQYF. In DNA form, the CDR3 reads TGTGCCAGCAGCCAGAAAACTAGCGGGGGGGCCCTGGTGGATACGCAGTATTTT.

This clonotype was counted a few times. The chain links TRBV7-9 to TRBJ2-7; D remains ambiguous. The germline V gene encodes CDR1 SEHNR and CDR2 FQNEAQ (reference sequence). The CDR3 loop spans 12 amino acids. V was cut by 7 bases and J by 0 bases, with 7 bases left in between. CDR3 coding DNA: TGTGCCAGCACCCCTAGCTCCTACGAGCAGTACTTC. This gives the protein CASTPSSYEQYF.